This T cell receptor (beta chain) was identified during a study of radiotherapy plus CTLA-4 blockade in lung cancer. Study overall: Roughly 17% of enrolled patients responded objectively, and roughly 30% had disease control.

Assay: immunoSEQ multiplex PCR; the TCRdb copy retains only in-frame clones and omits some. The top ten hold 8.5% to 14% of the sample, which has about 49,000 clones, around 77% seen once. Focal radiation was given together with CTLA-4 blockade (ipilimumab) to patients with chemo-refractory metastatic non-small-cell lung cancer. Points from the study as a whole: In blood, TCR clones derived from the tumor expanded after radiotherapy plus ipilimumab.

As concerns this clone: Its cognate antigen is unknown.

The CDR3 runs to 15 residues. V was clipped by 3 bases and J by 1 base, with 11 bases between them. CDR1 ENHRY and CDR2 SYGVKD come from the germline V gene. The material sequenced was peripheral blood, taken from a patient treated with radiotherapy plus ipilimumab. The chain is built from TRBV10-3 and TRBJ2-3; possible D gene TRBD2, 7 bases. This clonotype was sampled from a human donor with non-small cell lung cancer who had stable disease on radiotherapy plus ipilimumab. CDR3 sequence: CAISEGGEGTDTQYF. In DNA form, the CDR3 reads TGTGCCATCAGTGAAGGGGGGGAGGGCACAGATACGCAGTATTTT.